The T cell receptor beta chain under discussion was sequenced for a study of shared clonotypes between healthy human individuals. About the study: CD4 naive and CD4 memory each took three plates per donor, while CD8 naive took two and CD8 memory one.

Positively selected for CCR7, the CD45RO-negative cells used as naive CD8 cells excluded terminally differentiated effector memory CD45RA+ cells. Trimming removed 8 bases at V and 2 bases at J, with 24 bases between. Germline V CDR1 and CDR2: ENHRY, SYGVKD. The CDR3 covers 17 residues. Profiling relied on immunoSEQ multiplex PCR, and the TCRdb table lists in-frame clones only, not all of them. The sample includes hundreds of thousands of clones, 90% to 97% of them seen just once. What was sequenced was naive CD8+ T cells sorted from blood. V and J are TRBV10-3 and TRBJ2-5, with D possibly being TRBD2 (5 bases). The receptor's source is a woman in her twenties or thirties in good health. Written as DNA, the CDR3 is TGTGCCATCCCGAAGGTCGGGGAATTATCCCTTCAAGAGACCCAGTACTTC. Its protein is CAIPKVGELSLQETQYF.